This T cell receptor (beta chain) was captured in a study of blood T cell repertoires in COVID-19. Study details: COVID-19 samples, acute and convalescent, were from the United States, Italy and Spain.

V was shortened by 6 bases and J by 1 base, with 9 bases between the two germline ends. CDR1 and CDR2 from the germline V gene are SGHTA and FQGTGA. This CDR3 spans 14 amino acids. Some clones are missing from TCRdb's copy, which holds only in-frame ones; the method was immunoSEQ multiplex PCR. This sample has about 160,000 clones; over 75% occur once, and the top ten carry 6.5% to 8%. Those enrolled, adults aged about 18 to 89 years, came from some 23 US areas. The TCR comes from a woman between 45 and 65 years old who had recovered from COVID-19. The specimen was PBMCs or T cells enriched from blood (not recorded which). The rearrangement uses TRBV7-3 and TRBJ2-2; TRBD2 is a possible D gene (6 bases). Written as DNA, the CDR3 is TGTGCCAGCAGTGGGGGGAGGAACACCGGGGAGCTGTTTTTT. It yields the protein CASSGGRNTGELFF.